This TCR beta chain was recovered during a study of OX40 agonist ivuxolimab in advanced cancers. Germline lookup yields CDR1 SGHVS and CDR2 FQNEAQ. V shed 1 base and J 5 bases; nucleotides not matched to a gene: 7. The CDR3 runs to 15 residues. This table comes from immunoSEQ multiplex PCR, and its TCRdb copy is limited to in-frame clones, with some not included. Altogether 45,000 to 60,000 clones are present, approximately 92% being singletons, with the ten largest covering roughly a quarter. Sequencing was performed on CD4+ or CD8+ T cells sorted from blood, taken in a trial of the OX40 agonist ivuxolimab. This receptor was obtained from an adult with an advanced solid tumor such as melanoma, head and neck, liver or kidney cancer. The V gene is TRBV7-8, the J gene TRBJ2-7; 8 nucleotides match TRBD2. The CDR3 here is CASSLGAGVTDEQYF. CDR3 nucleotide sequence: TGTGCCAGCAGCTTAGGAGCGGGAGTTACAGACGAGCAGTACTTC.